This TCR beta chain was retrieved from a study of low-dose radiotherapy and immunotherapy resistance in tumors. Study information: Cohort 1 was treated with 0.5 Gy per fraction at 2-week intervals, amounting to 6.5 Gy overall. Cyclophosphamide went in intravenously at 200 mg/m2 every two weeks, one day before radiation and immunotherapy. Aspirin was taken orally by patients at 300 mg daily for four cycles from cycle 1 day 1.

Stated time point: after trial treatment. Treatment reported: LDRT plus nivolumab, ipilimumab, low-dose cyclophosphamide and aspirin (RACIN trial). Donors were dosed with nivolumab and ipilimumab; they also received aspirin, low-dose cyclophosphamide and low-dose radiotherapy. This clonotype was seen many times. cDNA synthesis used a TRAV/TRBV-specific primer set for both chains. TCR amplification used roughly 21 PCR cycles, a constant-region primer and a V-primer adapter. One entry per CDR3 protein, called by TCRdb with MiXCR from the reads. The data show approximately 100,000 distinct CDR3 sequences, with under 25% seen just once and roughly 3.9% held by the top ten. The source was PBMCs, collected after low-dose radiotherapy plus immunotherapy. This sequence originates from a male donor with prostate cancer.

CDR3 region: CASSLGHTSYEQYF. The CDR3 coding sequence is TGTGCCAGCAGCTTAGGTCACACCTCCTACGAGCAGTACTTC. The chain combines TRBV7-2 with TRBJ2-7; D unresolved. V lost 1 base to trimming and J lost 0 bases, with 7 bases between them. Germline V gives CDR1 SGHTA, CDR2 FQGNSA. The CDR3 is 14 amino acids.